The 8 T cell receptor beta chains given below trace back to one sample, sequenced in a study of shared clonotypes between healthy human individuals. TCRdb's table, derived via immunoSEQ multiplex PCR, lists solely in-frame clones and lacks some. The repertoire includes about 1 million clones, roughly 75% of them detected once, and about 1.5% sits in the top ten. The sample was memory CD4+ T cells sorted from blood. This sample's subset: CD45RA-negative fraction. The receptor source for this set is a man younger than 35 in good health.

This chain uses TRBV28 with TRBJ1-5; TRBD1 agrees at 7 bases. The CDR3 has 14 residues. The V segment lost 5 bases and the J segment 4 bases; nucleotides outside the gene matches: 5. The germline gives CDR1 MDHEN, CDR2 SYDVKM. This chain's CDR3 is CASSVGQPNQPQHF. CDR3 DNA: TGTGCCAGCAGTGTGGGACAGCCTAATCAGCCCCAGCATTTT.

The chain uses TRBV28 and TRBJ1-6, with D maybe TRBD1 (6 bases). Trimming pared 9 bases from V and 9 bases from J, leaving 18 bases between. The CDR3 is made up of 14 amino acids. Germline V gene sequence: CDR1 MDHEN, CDR2 SYDVKM. The CDR3 is CASFRDRQGSPLHF. CDR3 coding DNA: TGTGCCAGTTTTCGAGACAGGCAGGGTTCACCCCTCCACTTT.

The chain combines TRBV5-1 with TRBJ2-5; 7 bases align to TRBD1. Germline CDR1 and CDR2: SGHRS and YFSETQ. The CDR3 runs to 17 residues. Trimming removed 2 bases from V and 5 bases from J; junction bases left unmatched: 15. The CDR3 DNA reads TGCGCCAGCAGCTTAGGGAGTATGGGACAGAGTAAGGAGACCCAGTACTTC. Protein sequence: CASSLGSMGQSKETQYF.

This chain connects TRBV6-1 to TRBJ2-1; TRBD2 aligns across 8 bases. The J segment lost 5 bases and the V segment lost 8 bases, leaving 11 bases of the junction unmatched. The CDR3 totals 15 residues. The germline CDR1 and CDR2 sequences are MNHNS and SASEGT. Written as DNA, the CDR3 is TGTGCCAGCGTACGGGCAGCGGGAGCTGACAATGAGCAGTTCTTC. Its translation: CASVRAAGADNEQFF.

The rearrangement joins TRBV2 to TRBJ1-3, with 7 nucleotides matching TRBD1. Germline-derived CDR1 and CDR2 are SNHLY and FYNNEI. The CDR3 loop spans 14 amino acids. J was trimmed by 0 bases and V by 4 bases; bases with no gene match: 0. CDR3 nucleotide sequence: TGTGCCAGCAGTGGACAGGGCTCTGGAAACACCATATATTTT. Amino acids: CASSGQGSGNTIYF.

The chain recombines TRBV7-9 with TRBJ1-3, with 7 bases lining up with TRBD1. Germline values: CDR1 SEHNR, CDR2 FQNEAQ (reference sequence). The CDR3 consists of 18 residues. The V segment lost 7 bases and the J segment 2 bases; nucleotides outside the gene matches: 17. The CDR3 loop reads CASNNPNGRGPAGNTIYF. CDR3 DNA: TGTGCCAGCAACAACCCAAACGGGAGGGGGCCAGCTGGAAACACCATATATTTT.

The V call is TRBV28, the J call TRBJ2-7, with D uncertain. Germline V gives CDR1 MDHEN, CDR2 SYDVKM. This CDR3 is built from 15 residues. V shed 2 bases and J shed 5 bases, with 16 bases lying between them. DNA of the CDR3: TGTGCCAGCAGTTTAGGATGGCTGAACGGCGACGAGCAGTACTTC. Its translation: CASSLGWLNGDEQYF. The variable domain in full, with the rest retrieved from reference TRBV28 and TRBJ2-7, is DVKVTQSSRYLVKRTGEKVFLECVQDMDHENMFWYRQDPGLGLRLIYFSYDVKMKEKGDIPEGYSVSREKKERFSLILESASTNQTSMYLCASSLGWLNGDEQYFGPGTRLTVT.

The chain joins TRBV6-5 to TRBJ1-2; tentative D call: TRBD1 (5 bases). The CDR3 totals 12 residues. With 7 bases removed from V and 3 bases from J, the gap between germline ends came to 9 bases. Germline V lookup: CDR1 MNHEY, CDR2 SVGAGI. For the CDR3, the DNA is TGTGCCAGCATAGGGGCGGACTATGGCTACACCTTC. This encodes CASIGADYGYTF.